This passage covers 10 T cell receptor beta chains from one sample sequenced in a study of blood T cell repertoires in COVID-19. Profiled with immunoSEQ multiplex PCR; TCRdb holds only in-frame clones, not every one. This table holds about 38,000 clones, just under 75% found once. Sequencing was done on a sample of peripheral blood. Receptors were obtained from a man between 65 and 79 years old with COVID-19, enrolled during active disease.

The J gene is TRBJ2-3, the V gene TRBV4-2, with 9 bases fitting TRBD2. Germline V gives CDR1 LGHNA, CDR2 YNFKEQ. The CDR3 has 14 amino acids. The V and J ends lost 6 bases and 3 bases, in that order; junction bases with no gene match: 4. The CDR3: CASRLTSGTDTQYF. The DNA of the CDR3 is TGTGCCAGCAGACTGACTAGCGGAACAGATACGCAGTATTTT.

The V gene is TRBV4-1, the J gene TRBJ2-3; possible D gene TRBD2, 5 bases. CDR1 MGHRA and CDR2 YSYEKL come from the germline V gene. The V gene lost 1 base and the J gene lost 5 bases, with 16 bases spanning the gap. This CDR3 is 16 amino acids long. CDR3 nucleotide sequence: TGCGCCAGCAGCCAAGGTGGGAGCGCCCGGGTAGATACGCAGTATTTT. It yields the protein CASSQGGSARVDTQYF.

The genes are TRBV30 and TRBJ2-3; perhaps TRBD2 as D (6 bases). Germline V gene lookup returns CDR1 GTSNPN and CDR2 SVGIG (reference sequence). Trimming stripped 0 bases from V and 5 bases from J, with 15 bases between. CDR3 length: 15 amino acids. CDR3: CAWSVASGLGDTQYF. The DNA for the CDR3 is TGTGCCTGGAGTGTGGCAAGCGGGTTGGGAGATACGCAGTATTTT.

The chain links TRBV3-1 (or the pseudogene TRBV3-2) to TRBJ1-5; possibly TRBD1 for D (5 bases). This CDR3 is built from 14 residues. V lost 1 base and J 6 bases, leaving 10 bases between the germline ends. Germline V gene data show CDR1 as LGHDT and CDR2 as YNNKEL (reference sequence). The CDR3 loop reads CASSQVQGGQPQHF. The CDR3 DNA reads TGTGCCAGCAGCCAAGTGCAGGGCGGTCAGCCCCAGCATTTT.

This sequence joins TRBV27 and TRBJ1-2, with unresolved D. Trimming stripped 6 bases from V and 6 bases from J, with 26 bases between. This CDR3 comprises 17 residues. The V gene's germline CDR1 is MNHEY and CDR2 SMNVEV (reference sequence). The CDR3 nucleotides read TGTGCCAGCAGCCCCGATGGAGGCAATCTCCGAAGGGATGGCTACACCTTC. Its protein is CASSPDGGNLRRDGYTF.

In its sample, this clone was seen a few times. J is TRBJ2-2 and V is TRBV5-1; 10 bases are shared with TRBD1. The CDR3 has 16 residues. Germline V gene data show CDR1 as SGHRS and CDR2 as YFSETQ. V shed 5 bases and J 7 bases; nucleotides not matched to a gene: 11. Here the CDR3 DNA reads TGCGCCAGCAGTTCCCCGGACAGGGGGAGGCGCGGGGAGCTGTTTTTT. The encoded protein is CASSSPDRGRRGELFF.

The CDR3 region is CASGTGGAGELFF. Written as DNA, the CDR3 is TGTGCTAGTGGCACCGGCGGGGCCGGGGAGCTGTTTTTT. The chain is built from TRBV12-5 and TRBJ2-2, with a possible D match to TRBD2 (6 bases). V lost 6 bases and J lost 6, with 11 bases in between. This CDR3 spans 13 amino acids. CDR1 and CDR2 from the germline V gene are LGHNT and FRNRAP.

The rearrangement joins TRBV6-4 to TRBJ2-3, with D possibly matching TRBD1 (6 bases). The CDR3 loop spans 13 amino acids. Germline V gives CDR1 MRHNA, CDR2 SNTAGT. V lost 6 bases, J lost 2 bases, and 9 bases lay in between. CDR3 bases: TGTGCCAGCAGACACAGGGCCACAGATACGCAGTATTTT. It yields the protein CASRHRATDTQYF.

A note on this clone: A junction end diverges from the germline sequence, so it may reflect a read error. The V and J genes are TRBV7-7 and TRBJ2-1, with TRBD2 matching 8 bases. Germline-derived CDR1 and CDR2 are SSHAT and FNYEAQ (reference sequence). The CDR3 is made up of 17 amino acids. CDR3 amino acids: CASSLRLAGGSYNEQFF. The CDR3 DNA reads TGTGCTAGCAGCTTAAGATTGGCGGGGGGCTCCTACAATGAGCAGTTCTTC.

The table lists this clone with a few counts. This chain links TRBV10-2 with TRBJ1-1; perhaps TRBD1 as D (6 bases). The germline gives CDR1 WSHSY, CDR2 SAAADI. The CDR3 covers 14 residues. V lost 11 bases to trimming and J lost 7 bases, with 23 bases between them. CDR3 sequence (DNA): TGCGCCGTTAAAGAGCGGGGGGCCATAGGTGAAGCTTTCTTT. As protein: CAVKERGAIGEAFF.